The T cell receptor (beta chain) described here comes from a study of blood T cell repertoires in COVID-19. Study information: Sources were T cells, B-cell-depleted T cells, or PBMCs; the material itself was cDNA or gDNA.

The method was immunoSEQ multiplex PCR; TCRdb's version includes in-frame clones alone and lacks a portion of them. The table lists roughly 79,000 clones, 80% of them singletons. About this clone itself: At one of its ends the junction is not consistent with the germline gene, which may arise from a read error.

The TCR originated in a man aged 55-75 years with active or convalescent COVID-19. Input material: peripheral blood.

The CDR3 protein is CASSFDSNAEAFF. DNA for the CDR3: TGTGCCAGCAGTTTCGACTCGAACGCTGAAGCTTTCTTT. V is TRBV7-3 and J is TRBJ1-1, with D hard to call. CDR3 length: 13 amino acids. Germline V gene data show CDR1 as SGHTA and CDR2 as FQGTGA. Based on the CDR3 plus reference TRBV7-3 and TRBJ1-1, the full variable domain is GAGVSQTPSNKVTEKGKYVELRCDPISGHTALYWYRQSLGQGPEFLIYFQGTGAADDSGLPNDRFFAVRPEGSVSTLKIQRTERGDSAVYLCASSFDSNAEAFFGQGTRLTVV.